This T cell receptor (beta chain) is drawn from a study of regulatory T cells in long-lasting Graves disease. Study background: Patients met the persistent Graves' disease definition after over 5 years of antithyroid drugs with positive TSH receptor antibodies.

This clonotype was observed many times. Its antigen is as yet unknown. Study-wide findings and caveats: Whereas new patients shared 1,000 or so public clonotypes, persistent patients shared more, at some 2,700. Persistent disease showed a preference for TRBV28, TRBJ1-2 and TRBJ2-5.

CDR3 size: 14 residues. The trim removed 5 bases at V and 2 bases at J, leaving 5 bases unmatched. CDR1 is SGHTA and CDR2 is FQGNSA in the germline V gene. The time point was: persistent/refractory GD, antithyroid drugs over 5 years with positive TRAb. From RNA extracted from PBMCs, the TCR library was made. The authors drew 8.5 to 9.5 milliliters of peripheral blood into EDTA tubes. CDR3 regions were amplified by Arm-PCR using iRepertoire HTBI primers to build TCR beta libraries. A single record per CDR3 protein comes from TCRdb applying MiXCR to the multiplex PCR reads. Of roughly 500,000 distinct CDR3 sequences in the sample, around a fifth were seen once.

The sequencing used peripheral blood mononuclear cells (PBMCs), collected when the disease was refractory, from a patient treated with antithyroid drugs. The chain combines TRBV7-2 with TRBJ2-5; 7 bases map to TRBD2. The clonotype was recovered from a female donor with Graves disease. The CDR3 bases are TGTGCCAGCAGCCAGGGACTACGACAAGAGACCCAGTACTTC. Residues: CASSQGLRQETQYF.